The next 15 T cell receptor beta chains were all read from a single sample in a study of regulatory dendritic cells for organ transplantation (dated by TCRdb to the late 2010s). The library was built by means of the immunoSEQ multiplex PCR assay. TCRdb took over this immuneACCESS table, retaining in-frame rearrangements with V and J assigned. Such tables are incomplete; in checked studies, under half of the missing clones stem from an unresolved V gene, and the remainder is unexplained. For this sample the table gives some 28,000 clones, of which around 83% were detected only once. The top ten hold approximately 0.094% of the sample. The specimen sequenced was naive CD4+ T cells from blood. What the cell subset or site label conveys for this sample: CD45RA+ naive T cells. The receptors were sampled from a human donor in good health.

The V call is TRBV5-1, the J call TRBJ2-2, with 7 bases aligning to TRBD1. Germline-derived CDR1 and CDR2 are SGHRS and YFSETQ. This CDR3 contains 16 residues. Trimming took 0 bases from V and 1 from J; bases not matched to a gene: 3. The CDR3 DNA follows: TGCGCCAGCAGCTTGGATTGGACAGGGAACACCGGGGAGCTGTTTTTT. Amino acids: CASSLDWTGNTGELFF.

This chain links TRBV5-1 with TRBJ1-1, with D perhaps matching TRBD1 (5 bases). CDR1 and CDR2 from the germline V gene are SGHRS and YFSETQ. The CDR3 loop spans 13 amino acids. V shed 2 bases and J shed 9 bases, with 14 bases lying between them. For the CDR3, the DNA is TGCGCCAGCAGCTTAGGCTCAGGGTTCCAAGCTTTCTTT. This translates into CASSLGSGFQAFF.

J is TRBJ1-3 and V is TRBV6-6, with TRBD1 matching over 10 bases. The CDR3 contains 15 residues. J was trimmed by 3 bases and V by 6 bases; bases with no gene match: 5. Germline CDR1 MNHNY, CDR2 SVGAGI (reference sequence). CDR3 coding DNA: TGTGCCAGCAGACCCGGGACAGGGGTTGGAAACACCATATATTTT. Encoded protein: CASRPGTGVGNTIYF.

The chain has TRBV6-1 and TRBJ1-1; possible D gene TRBD1, 5 bases. This CDR3 region has 14 residues. Trimming left V 6 bases short and J 1 base short, with 12 bases between. Germline-derived CDR1 and CDR2 are MNHNS and SASEGT. CDR3 in DNA: TGTGCCAGCAGAGAGCAGGGTACGAACACTGAAGCTTTCTTT. Translation: CASREQGTNTEAFF.

The chain carries TRBV5-4 and TRBJ2-1; possibly TRBD2 for D (5 bases). The V end lost 3 bases, the J end lost 2 bases, and 18 bases lay between the germline ends. Germline values: CDR1 SGHNT, CDR2 YYREEE (reference sequence). The length of the CDR3 is 17 residues. The CDR3 DNA follows: TGTGCCAGCAGCTCATTGAATGGCGGGCTTACCTACAATGAGCAGTTCTTC. Encoded protein: CASSSLNGGLTYNEQFF.

The table lists this clone with a few counts. The chain recombines TRBV4-2 with TRBJ1-2, with D hard to call. The CDR3 spans 16 residues. Between the trimmed V and J ends, which lost 8 bases and 5 bases, there was a span of 24 bases. The germline V gene has CDR1 LGHNA and CDR2 YNFKEQ. In DNA, the CDR3 is TGTGCCAGCGGCAAGGTTGGGGAGGCCCGCGGGTATGGCTACACCTTC. It encodes CASGKVGEARGYGYTF.

V usage is TRBV9 and J usage is TRBJ2-1; the match to TRBD2 covers 7 bases. The CDR3 contains 15 residues. Germline CDR1 and CDR2: SGDLS and YYNGEE. V lost 1 base, J lost 8 bases, and 9 bases stayed unmatched. In DNA, the CDR3 is TGTGCCAGCAGCGTAACAGCGGGGCGCGGGGATGAGCAGTTCTTC. Translated: CASSVTAGRGDEQFF.

The V and J genes are TRBV2 and TRBJ1-1; weak D call: TRBD1 (5 bases). Germline CDR1 is SNHLY and CDR2 is FYNNEI. The CDR3 spans 13 residues. Trimming removed 6 bases at V and 0 bases at J, with 8 bases between. The CDR3, as DNA: TGTGCCAGCAGGGACAACATGAACACTGAAGCTTTCTTT. Amino acids: CASRDNMNTEAFF.

This chain uses TRBV19 with TRBJ1-5; 10 positions agree with TRBD1. CDR3 length equals 15 residues. The germline CDR1 and CDR2 sequences are LNHDA and SQIVND (reference sequence). J gave up 5 bases and V 5 bases, and 6 bases lay outside the gene matches. CDR3 residues: CASSAETGGYQPQHF. The CDR3 DNA sequence: TGTGCCAGTAGTGCCGAGACAGGGGGCTATCAGCCCCAGCATTTT. Supplemented by reference TRBV19 and TRBJ1-5, the full variable domain reads DGGITQSPKYLFRKEGQNVTLSCEQNLNHDAMYWYRQDPGQGLRLIYYSQIVNDFQKGDIAEGYSVSREKKESFPLTVTSAQKNPTAFYLCASSAETGGYQPQHFGDGTRLSIL.

The rearrangement uses TRBV4-2 and TRBJ2-2; D is possibly TRBD2 (6 bases). Trimming took 1 base from V and 0 from J, leaving 9 bases between them. The CDR3 spans 16 residues. Germline V lookup: CDR1 LGHNA, CDR2 YNFKEQ. The CDR3 is CASSQGRGSNTGELFF. In nucleotides, the CDR3 is TGTGCCAGCAGCCAAGGACGGGGGTCGAACACCGGGGAGCTGTTTTTT.

This chain links TRBV5-4 with TRBJ2-2, with 11 positions matching TRBD2. With V trimmed by 4 bases and J by 6 bases, 5 bases remained unmatched. This CDR3 is 15 amino acids long. The germline CDR1 and CDR2 sequences are SGHNT and YYREEE (reference sequence). The CDR3 spells CASSNSGGAPGELFF. Here the CDR3 DNA reads TGTGCCAGCAGCAATAGCGGGGGGGCCCCCGGGGAGCTGTTTTTT.

This CDR3 is CASSEQRGAYNEQFF. The CDR3 DNA sequence: TGTGCCAGCAGTGAACAGCGGGGGGCTTACAATGAGCAGTTCTTC. J is TRBJ2-1 and V is TRBV6-4; 9 positions match TRBD2. The V and J ends lost 3 bases and 4 bases, in that order; junction bases with no gene match: 4. The length of the CDR3 is 15 residues. CDR1 is MRHNA and CDR2 is SNTAGT in the germline V gene.

The chain employs TRBV29-1 and TRBJ2-7; tentatively, D is TRBD2 (7 bases). There are 13 residues in the CDR3. V was clipped by 2 bases and J by 6 bases, with 14 bases between them. CDR1 is SQVTM, CDR2 ANQGSEA, per germline. This chain's CDR3 is CSVERGGGPEQYF. In DNA form, the CDR3 reads TGCAGCGTTGAAAGGGGGGGAGGGCCCGAGCAGTACTTC.

Regarding this clone: The same CDR3 arises from other DNA sequences in this sample as well. V is TRBV6-5 and J is TRBJ1-1, with 10 bases matching TRBD1. CDR3 length: 14 residues. Germline-derived CDR1 and CDR2 are MNHEY and SVGAGI. V lost 2 bases, J lost 5 bases, and 2 bases stayed unmatched. CDR3 amino acids: CASSYRDRGTEAFF. For the CDR3, the DNA is TGTGCCAGCAGTTACCGGGACAGGGGTACTGAAGCTTTCTTT.

The chain joins TRBV7-2 to TRBJ2-3; 7 bases line up with TRBD1. V lost 5 bases, J lost 7 bases, and 12 bases stayed unmatched. Germline lookup yields CDR1 SGHTA and CDR2 FQGNSA. This CDR3 comprises 15 residues. The CDR3, as DNA: TGTGCCAGCAGCCCATCGGGACAGATTACGAATACGCAGTATTTT. It codes for CASSPSGQITNTQYF.